The present entry profiles one T cell receptor beta chain with its context. This sample is drawn from a study of shared clonotypes between healthy human individuals. CDR1 SEHNR and CDR2 FQNEAQ come from the germline V gene (reference sequence). V was shortened by 5 bases and J by 4 bases, with 11 bases between the two germline ends. This CDR3 contains 13 residues. Sequencing used immunoSEQ multiplex PCR; TCRdb keeps in-frame clones, though not all of them. The data show under 80,000 clones, with about 64% seen just once and just over 50% held by the top ten. The rearrangement links TRBV7-9 to TRBJ1-1; weak D call: TRBD1 (5 bases). The source is a man aged 25-45 years in good health. The sequenced material came from memory CD8+ T cells sorted from blood. Specified subset: CD45RO+ cells pooled with CCR7-negative TemRA cells. The CDR3 DNA sequence: TGTGCCAGCAGCGCTACAGGTACCACTGAAGCTTTCTTT. Translated, it gives CASSATGTTEAFF.